This T cell receptor beta chain was identified in a study of T cell repertoires in ileal Crohn's disease. Included were adult ileal or ileocolonic Crohn's patients indicated for ileocolonic resection. Generated by immunoSEQ multiplex PCR, the TCRdb table keeps only in-frame clones and is missing some. Of approximately 580 clones in the sample, 87% were seen once. The CDR3 extends over 16 amino acids. Germline V gene data show CDR1 as GTSNPN and CDR2 as SVGIG (reference sequence). V shed 2 bases and J 4 bases; nucleotides not matched to a gene: 12. This sequence joins TRBV30 and TRBJ1-2, with TRBD1 matching over 8 bases. Sequenced material: ileal tissue. This clonotype originated in an adult with Crohn's disease. The CDR3 region is CAWSTTRTGSTYGYTF. Written as DNA, the CDR3 is TGTGCCTGGAGTACAACCCGGACAGGGAGCACCTATGGCTACACCTTC.